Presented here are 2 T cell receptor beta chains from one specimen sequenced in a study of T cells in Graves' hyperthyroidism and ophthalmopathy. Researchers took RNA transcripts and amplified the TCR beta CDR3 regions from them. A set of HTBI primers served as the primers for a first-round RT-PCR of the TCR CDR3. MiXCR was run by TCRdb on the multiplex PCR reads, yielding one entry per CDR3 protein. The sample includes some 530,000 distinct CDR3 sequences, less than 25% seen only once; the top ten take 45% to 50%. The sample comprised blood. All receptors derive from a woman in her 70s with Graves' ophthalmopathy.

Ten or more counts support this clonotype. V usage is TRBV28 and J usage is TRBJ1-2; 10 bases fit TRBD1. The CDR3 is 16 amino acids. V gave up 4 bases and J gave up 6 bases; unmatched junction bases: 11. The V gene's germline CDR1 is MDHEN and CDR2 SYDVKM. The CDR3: CASSSGTGVLVDGYTF. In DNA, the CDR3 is TGTGCCAGCAGTTCCGGGACAGGGGTTCTGGTTGATGGCTACACCTTC.

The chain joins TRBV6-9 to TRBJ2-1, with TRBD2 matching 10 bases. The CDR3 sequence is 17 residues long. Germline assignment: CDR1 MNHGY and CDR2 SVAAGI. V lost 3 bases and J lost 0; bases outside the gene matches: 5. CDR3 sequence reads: CASSYDPSGSSYNEQFF. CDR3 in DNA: TGTGCCAGCAGTTACGACCCTAGCGGGAGCTCCTACAATGAGCAGTTCTTC.